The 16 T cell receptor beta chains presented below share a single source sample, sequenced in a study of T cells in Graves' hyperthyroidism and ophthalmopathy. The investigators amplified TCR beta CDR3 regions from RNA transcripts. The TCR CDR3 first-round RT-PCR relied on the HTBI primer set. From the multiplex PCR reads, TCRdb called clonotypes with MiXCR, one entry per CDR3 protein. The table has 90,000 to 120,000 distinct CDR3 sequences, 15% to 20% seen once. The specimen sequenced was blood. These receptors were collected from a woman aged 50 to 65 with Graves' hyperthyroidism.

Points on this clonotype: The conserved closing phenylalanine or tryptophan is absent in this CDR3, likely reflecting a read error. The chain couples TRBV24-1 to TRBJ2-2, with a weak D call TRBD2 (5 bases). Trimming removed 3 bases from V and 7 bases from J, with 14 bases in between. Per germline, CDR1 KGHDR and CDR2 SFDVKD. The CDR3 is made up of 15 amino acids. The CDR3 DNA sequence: TGTGCCACCAGTGATCCAACTAGAACGGGCGGGGAGCTGTTTCTT. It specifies CATSDPTRTGGELFL.

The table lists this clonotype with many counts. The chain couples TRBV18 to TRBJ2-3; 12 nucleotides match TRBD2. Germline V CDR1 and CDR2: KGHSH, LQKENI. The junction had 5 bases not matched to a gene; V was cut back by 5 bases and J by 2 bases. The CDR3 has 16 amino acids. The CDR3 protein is CASSSGLAGTTDTQYF. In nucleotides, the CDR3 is TGTGCCAGCTCATCTGGACTAGCGGGGACCACAGATACGCAGTATTTT.

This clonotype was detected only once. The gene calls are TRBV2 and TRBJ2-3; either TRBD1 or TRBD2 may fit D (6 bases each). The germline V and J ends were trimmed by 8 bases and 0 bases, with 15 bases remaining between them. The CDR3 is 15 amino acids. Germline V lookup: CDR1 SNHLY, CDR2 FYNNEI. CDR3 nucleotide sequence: TGTGCCAGCGGGGGGCTAGCGTGGAGCACAGATACGCAGTATTTT. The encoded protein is CASGGLAWSTDTQYF. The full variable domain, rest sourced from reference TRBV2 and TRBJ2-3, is EPEVTQTPSHQVTQMGQEVILRCVPISNHLYFYWYRQILGQKVEFLVSFYNNEISEKSEIFDDQFSVERPDGSNFTLKIRSTKLEDSAMYFCASGGLAWSTDTQYFGPGTRLTVL.

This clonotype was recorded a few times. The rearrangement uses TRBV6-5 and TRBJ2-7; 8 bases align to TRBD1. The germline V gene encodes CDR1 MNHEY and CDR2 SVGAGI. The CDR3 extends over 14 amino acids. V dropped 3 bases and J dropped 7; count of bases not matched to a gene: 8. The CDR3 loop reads CASSYRTGTREQYF. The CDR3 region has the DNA TGTGCCAGCAGTTATAGGACAGGGACCAGGGAGCAGTACTTC.

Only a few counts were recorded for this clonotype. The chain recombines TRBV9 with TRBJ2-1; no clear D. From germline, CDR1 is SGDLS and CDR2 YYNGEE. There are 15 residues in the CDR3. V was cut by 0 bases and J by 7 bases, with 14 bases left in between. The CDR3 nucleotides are TGTGCCAGCAGCGTAGAGGGCACAACCGGTAATGAGCAGTTCTTC. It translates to CASSVEGTTGNEQFF. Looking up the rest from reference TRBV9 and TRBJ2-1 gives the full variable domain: DSGVTQTPKHLITATGQRVTLRCSPRSGDLSVYWYQQSLDQGLQFLIQYYNGEERAKGNILERFSAQQFPDLHSELNLSSLELGDSALYFCASSVEGTTGNEQFFGPGTRLTVL.

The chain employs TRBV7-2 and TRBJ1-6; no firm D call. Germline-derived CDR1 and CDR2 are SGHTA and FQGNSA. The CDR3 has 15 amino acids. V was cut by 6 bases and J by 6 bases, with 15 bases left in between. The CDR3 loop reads CASSHVLESNSPLHF. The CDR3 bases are TGTGCCAGCAGTCATGTCTTGGAATCTAATTCACCCCTCCACTTT.

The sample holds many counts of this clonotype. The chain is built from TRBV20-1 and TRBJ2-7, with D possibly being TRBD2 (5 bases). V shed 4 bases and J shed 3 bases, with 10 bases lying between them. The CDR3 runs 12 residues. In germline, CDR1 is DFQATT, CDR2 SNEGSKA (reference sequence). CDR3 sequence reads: CSATSEDYEQYF. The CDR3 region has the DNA TGCAGTGCTACATCGGAGGACTACGAGCAGTACTTC.

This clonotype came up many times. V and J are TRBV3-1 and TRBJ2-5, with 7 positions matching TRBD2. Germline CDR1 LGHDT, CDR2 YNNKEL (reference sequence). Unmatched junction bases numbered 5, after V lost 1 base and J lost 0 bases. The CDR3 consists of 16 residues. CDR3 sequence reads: CASSQVGGRDQETQYF. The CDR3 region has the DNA TGTGCCAGCAGCCAAGTGGGGGGGAGGGACCAAGAGACCCAGTACTTC.

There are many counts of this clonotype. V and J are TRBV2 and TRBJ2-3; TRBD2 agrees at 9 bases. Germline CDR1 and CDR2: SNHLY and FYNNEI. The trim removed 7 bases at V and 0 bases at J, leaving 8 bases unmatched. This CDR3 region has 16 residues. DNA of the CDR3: TGTGCCAGCAACCTACTAGCGGGCGCTAGCACAGATACGCAGTATTTT. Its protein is CASNLLAGASTDTQYF.

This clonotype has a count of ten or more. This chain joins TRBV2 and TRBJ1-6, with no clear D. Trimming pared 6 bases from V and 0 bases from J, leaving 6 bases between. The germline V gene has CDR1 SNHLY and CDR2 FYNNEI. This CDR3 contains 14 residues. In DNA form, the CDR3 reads TGTGCCAGCAGGGTAGACTCCTATAATTCACCCCTCCACTTT. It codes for CASRVDSYNSPLHF.

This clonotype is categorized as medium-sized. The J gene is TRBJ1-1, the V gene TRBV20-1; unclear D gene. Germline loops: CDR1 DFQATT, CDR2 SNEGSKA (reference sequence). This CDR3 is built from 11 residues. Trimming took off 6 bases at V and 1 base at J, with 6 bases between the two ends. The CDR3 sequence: CSAGSNTEAFF. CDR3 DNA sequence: TGCAGTGCGGGGTCGAACACTGAAGCTTTCTTT.

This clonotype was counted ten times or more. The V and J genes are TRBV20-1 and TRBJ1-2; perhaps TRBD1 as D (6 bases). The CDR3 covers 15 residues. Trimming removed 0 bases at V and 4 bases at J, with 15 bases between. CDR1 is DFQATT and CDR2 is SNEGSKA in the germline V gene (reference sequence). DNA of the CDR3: TGCAGTGCTAGAGATCTTCTTACAGGGCCCTATGGCTACACCTTC. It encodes CSARDLLTGPYGYTF.

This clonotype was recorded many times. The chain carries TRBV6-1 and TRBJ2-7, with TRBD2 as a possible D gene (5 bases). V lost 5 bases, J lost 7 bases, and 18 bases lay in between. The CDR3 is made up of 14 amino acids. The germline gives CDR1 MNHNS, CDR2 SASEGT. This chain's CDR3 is CASSKTNPDGEQYF. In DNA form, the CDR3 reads TGTGCCAGCAGTAAGACTAATCCCGATGGGGAGCAGTACTTC.

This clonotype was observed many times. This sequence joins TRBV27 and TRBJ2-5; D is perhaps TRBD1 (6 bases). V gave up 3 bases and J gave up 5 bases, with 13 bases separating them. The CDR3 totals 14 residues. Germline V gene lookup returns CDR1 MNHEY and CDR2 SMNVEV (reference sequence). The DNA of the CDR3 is TGTGCCAGCAGTTTTGCAGGGGCTGTGGAGACCCAGTACTTC. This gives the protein CASSFAGAVETQYF.

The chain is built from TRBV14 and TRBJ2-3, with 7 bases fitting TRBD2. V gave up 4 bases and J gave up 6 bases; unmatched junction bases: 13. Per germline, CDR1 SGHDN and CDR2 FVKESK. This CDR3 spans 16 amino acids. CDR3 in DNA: TGTGCCAGCAGCCCTTTTGGCGGGAGCGGTCGTGATACGCAGTATTTT. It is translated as CASSPFGGSGRDTQYF.

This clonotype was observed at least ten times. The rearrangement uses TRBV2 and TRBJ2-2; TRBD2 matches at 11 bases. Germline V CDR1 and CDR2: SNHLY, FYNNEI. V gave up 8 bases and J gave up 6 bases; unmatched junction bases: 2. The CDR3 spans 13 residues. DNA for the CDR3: TGTGCCAGCGCTAGCGGGAGGTCCGGGGAGCTGTTTTTT. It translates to CASASGRSGELFF.